This TCR beta chain was retrieved from a study of cytotoxic CD8 clonotypes in ibrutinib-treated CLL. Study context: Patients: more than nine relapsed/refractory, about 14 treatment-naive, roughly 17 IGHV unmutated. Roughly 25 partial and 2 complete responses; at median roughly 6 years, approximately 15 remitted, roughly 12 progressed.

Depths of 1 in 200,000 to 1 in 1 million T cells were the sequencing target. Profiling relied on immunoSEQ multiplex PCR, and the TCRdb table lists in-frame clones only, not all of them. The repertoire consists of roughly 220,000 clones, with approximately 75% occurring once and the leading ten covering 11%. Concerning this clone itself: Its matching antigen is unknown.

Study results and limitations: Under treatment, the uncommon public clonotypes either contracted or remained stable.

The V and J ends lost 7 bases and 0 bases respectively, with 13 bases between them. The germline V gene has CDR1 SNHLY and CDR2 FYNNEI. The CDR3 spans 15 residues. The specimen was PBMCs, collected after 12 months of ibrutinib treatment. The chain carries TRBV2 and TRBJ1-3; D might be TRBD1 (6 bases). This receptor was obtained from a human donor with chronic lymphocytic leukemia. CDR3 amino acids: CASTLQGSSGNTIYF. The CDR3 coding sequence is TGTGCCAGCACTTTACAGGGAAGCTCTGGAAACACCATATATTTT. The variable domain in full, with the rest retrieved from reference TRBV2 and TRBJ1-3, is EPEVTQTPSHQVTQMGQEVILRCVPISNHLYFYWYRQILGQKVEFLVSFYNNEISEKSEIFDDQFSVERPDGSNFTLKIRSTKLEDSAMYFCASTLQGSSGNTIYFGEGSWLTVV.